The clone carrying this T cell receptor (beta chain) was detected only once. This sample is part of a study of CD8 T cells in Susac syndrome. CDR1 is LNHNV, CDR2 YYDKDF, per germline (reference sequence). This CDR3 comprises 15 residues. V shed 3 bases and J 5 bases; nucleotides not matched to a gene: 9. The RNA, roughly 0.5 to 1 ug, was put through reverse transcription using random hexamers. Using its own MiXCR run on the immunoSEQ multiplex PCR reads, TCRdb lists one record per CDR3 protein. The sample consists of approximately 74,000 distinct CDR3 sequences, approximately 93% of them appearing once.

The receptor was isolated from a human donor with Susac syndrome. The V call is TRBV15, the J call TRBJ2-5; 7 nucleotides line up with TRBD1. The sequenced sample consisted of CD8+ T cells from PBMCs. CDR3 region: CATSSQMTGPETQYF. In DNA form, the CDR3 reads TGTGCCACCAGCAGCCAAATGACAGGGCCGGAGACCCAGTACTTC.